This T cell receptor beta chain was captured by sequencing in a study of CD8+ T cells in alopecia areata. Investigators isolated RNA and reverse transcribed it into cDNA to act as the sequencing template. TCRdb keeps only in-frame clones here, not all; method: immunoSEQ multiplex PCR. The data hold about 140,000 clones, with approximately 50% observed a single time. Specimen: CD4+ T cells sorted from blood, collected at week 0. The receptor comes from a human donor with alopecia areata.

CDR3 protein: CASSAIWVGPNNEQFF. As DNA, the CDR3 is TGTGCCAGCAGCGCCATTTGGGTGGGCCCGAACAATGAGCAGTTCTTC. V usage is TRBV7-4 and J usage is TRBJ2-1; D gene ambiguous. The CDR3 runs 16 residues. Germline CDR1 and CDR2: SGHVT and SQSDAQ. Between the trimmed V and J ends, which lost 5 bases and 5 bases, there was a span of 19 bases.